A few counts support the clone carrying this T cell receptor beta chain. The V gene's germline CDR1 is LGHDT and CDR2 YNNKEL (reference sequence). Trimming took off 5 bases at V and 4 bases at J, with 17 bases between the two ends. This CDR3 is built from 15 residues. These data are taken from a study of identical twins. Healthy Caucasians were all of the donors. A single record per CDR3 protein comes from TCRdb applying MiXCR to the 5' RACE reads. The sample has some 250,000 distinct CDR3 sequences; approximately 5.9% are singletons. Another study also made use of these data, one on T cells expressing NK-cell markers.

The sequencing sample was made of CD8+ T cells sorted from blood. The V gene is TRBV3-1, the J gene TRBJ1-2, with D possibly being TRBD1 (6 bases). The clonotype originates from a woman aged 18-35 years in good health. Here the CDR3 reads CASSWPGEGLYGYTF. As DNA, the CDR3 is TGTGCCAGCAGCTGGCCAGGGGAAGGGCTCTATGGCTACACCTTC.